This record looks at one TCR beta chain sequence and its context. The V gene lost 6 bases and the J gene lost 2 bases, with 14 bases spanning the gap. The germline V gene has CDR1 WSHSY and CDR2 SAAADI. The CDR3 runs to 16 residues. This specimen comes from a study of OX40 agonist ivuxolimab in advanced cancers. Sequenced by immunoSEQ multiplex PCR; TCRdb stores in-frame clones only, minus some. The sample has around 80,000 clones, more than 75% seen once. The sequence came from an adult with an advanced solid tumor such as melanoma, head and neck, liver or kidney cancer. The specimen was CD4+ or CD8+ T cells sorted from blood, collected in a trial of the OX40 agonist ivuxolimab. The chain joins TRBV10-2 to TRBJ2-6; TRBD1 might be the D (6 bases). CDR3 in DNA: TGCGCCAGCAGCGTAACCGGGACAACTGGGGCCAACGTCCTGACTTTC. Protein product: CASSVTGTTGANVLTF.